This T cell receptor beta chain was recorded in a study of molecular identifiers for immune sequencing clone quantification. Study background: The replicate experiment used RNA from 20,000 or 100,000 naive CD8 cells. This RNA was split into five aliquots, and four of them were sequenced. General observations from the study: A single cell's spiked Jurkat TCR RNA was reportedly detectable among one million naive cells.

Details on this clonotype: Its antigen is unknown.

The use of previously described methods and listed TCR primers produced the bulk TCR libraries. Each CDR3 protein is one row after TCRdb ran MiXCR on the PCR reads. The sample has 400,000 to 600,000 distinct CDR3 sequences; about 25% are singletons. The CDR3 is made up of 14 amino acids. V was trimmed by 5 bases and J by 1 base, leaving 11 bases between them. V usage is TRBV12-3 or TRBV12-4 and J usage is TRBJ2-5; D remains unclear. The sequence came from a human donor in good health. Some libraries in this study had Jurkat cell RNA spiked in. Specimen: naive CD8+ T cells from blood, with Jurkat cell RNA spiked in. This sample's subset: FACS-sorted CD8+CD4-CCR7+CD45RA+ naive T cells. Here the CDR3 reads CASSQTAFQETQYF. The CDR3, as DNA: TGTGCCAGCAGTCAAACAGCGTTCCAAGAGACCCAGTACTTC.